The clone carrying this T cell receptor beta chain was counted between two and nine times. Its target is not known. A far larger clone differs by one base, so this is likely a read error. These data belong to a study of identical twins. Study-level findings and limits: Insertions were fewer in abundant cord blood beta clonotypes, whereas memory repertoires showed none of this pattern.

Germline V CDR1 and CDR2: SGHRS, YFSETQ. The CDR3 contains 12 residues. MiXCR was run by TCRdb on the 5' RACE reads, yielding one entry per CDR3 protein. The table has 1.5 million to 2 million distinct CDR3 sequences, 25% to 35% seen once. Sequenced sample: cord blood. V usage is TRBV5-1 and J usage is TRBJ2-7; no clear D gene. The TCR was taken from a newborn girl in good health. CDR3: CASSLEGYDQYF. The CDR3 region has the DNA TGCGCCAGCAGCTTGGAGGGCTACGATCAGTACTTC.